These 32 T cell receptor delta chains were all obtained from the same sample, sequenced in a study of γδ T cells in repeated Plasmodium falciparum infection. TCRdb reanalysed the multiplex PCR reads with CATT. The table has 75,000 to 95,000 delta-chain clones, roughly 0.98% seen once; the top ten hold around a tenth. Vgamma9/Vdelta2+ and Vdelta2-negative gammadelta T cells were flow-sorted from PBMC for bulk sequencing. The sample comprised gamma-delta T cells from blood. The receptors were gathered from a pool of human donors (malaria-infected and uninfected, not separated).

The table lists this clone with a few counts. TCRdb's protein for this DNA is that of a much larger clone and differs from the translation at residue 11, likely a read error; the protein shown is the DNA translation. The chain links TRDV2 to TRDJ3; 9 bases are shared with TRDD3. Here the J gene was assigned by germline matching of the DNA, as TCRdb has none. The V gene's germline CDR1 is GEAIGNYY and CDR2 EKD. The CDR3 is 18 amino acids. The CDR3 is CACDTVGDSSRDTRQMFF. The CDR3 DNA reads TGTGCCTGTGACACCGTGGGGGATAGCTCCCGGGACACCCGACAGATGTTTTTC.

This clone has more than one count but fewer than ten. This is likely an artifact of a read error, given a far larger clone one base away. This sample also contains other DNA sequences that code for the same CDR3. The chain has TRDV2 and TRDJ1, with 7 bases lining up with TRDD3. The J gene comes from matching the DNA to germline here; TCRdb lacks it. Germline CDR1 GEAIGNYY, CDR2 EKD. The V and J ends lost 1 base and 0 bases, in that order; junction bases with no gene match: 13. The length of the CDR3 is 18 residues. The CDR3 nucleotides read TGTGCCTGTGACACTGTCGCTGGCCCTGGGGGGCACACCGATAAACTCATCTTT. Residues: CACDTVAGPGGHTDKLIF.

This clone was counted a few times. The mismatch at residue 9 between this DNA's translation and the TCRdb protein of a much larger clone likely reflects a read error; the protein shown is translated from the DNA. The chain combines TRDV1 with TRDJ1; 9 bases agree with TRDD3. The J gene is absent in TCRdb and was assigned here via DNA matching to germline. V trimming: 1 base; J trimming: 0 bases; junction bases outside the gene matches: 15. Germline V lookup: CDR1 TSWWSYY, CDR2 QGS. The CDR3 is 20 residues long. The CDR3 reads CALGERLAVLGDKYTDKLIF. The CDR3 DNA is TGTGCTCTTGGGGAACGGTTGGCTGTACTGGGGGACAAGTACACCGATAAACTCATCTTT.

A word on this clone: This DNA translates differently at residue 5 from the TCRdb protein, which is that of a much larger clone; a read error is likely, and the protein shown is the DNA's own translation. The CDR3 DNA sequence: TGTGCTCTTGGGGGAAGACGTTTCCTACAGACCCCTGGGGGCCCAAATCAGATCCCCCTCCCCCACACCGATAAACTCATCTTT. This codes for CALGGRRFLQTPGGPNQIPLPHTDKLIF. The chain combines TRDV1 with TRDJ1; D tentatively reads TRDD2 or TRDD3 (7 bases each). TCRdb supplies no J gene; here it was assigned by aligning the nucleotide sequence to germline. V lost 4 bases to trimming and J lost 0 bases, with 51 bases between them. The V gene's germline CDR1 is TSWWSYY and CDR2 QGS. CDR3 length: 28 residues.

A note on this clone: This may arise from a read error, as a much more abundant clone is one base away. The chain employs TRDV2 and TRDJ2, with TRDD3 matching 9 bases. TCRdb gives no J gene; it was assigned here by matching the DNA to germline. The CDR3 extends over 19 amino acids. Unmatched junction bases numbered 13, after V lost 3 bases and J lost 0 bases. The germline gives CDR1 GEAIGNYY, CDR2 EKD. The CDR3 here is CACDPTGPGGSPLTAQLFF. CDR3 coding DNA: TGTGCCTGTGACCCGACGGGCCCTGGGGGATCCCCTTTGACAGCACAACTCTTCTTT.

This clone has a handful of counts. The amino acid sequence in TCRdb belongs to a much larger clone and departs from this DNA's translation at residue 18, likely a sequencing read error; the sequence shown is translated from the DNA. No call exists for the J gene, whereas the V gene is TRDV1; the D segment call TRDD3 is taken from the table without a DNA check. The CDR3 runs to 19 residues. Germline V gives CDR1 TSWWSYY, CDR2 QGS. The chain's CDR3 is CALGEGSYWGIHGGDKLTF. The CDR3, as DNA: TGTGCTCTTGGGGAAGGTTCCTACTGGGGGATACACGGCGGGGATAAACTCACCTTT.

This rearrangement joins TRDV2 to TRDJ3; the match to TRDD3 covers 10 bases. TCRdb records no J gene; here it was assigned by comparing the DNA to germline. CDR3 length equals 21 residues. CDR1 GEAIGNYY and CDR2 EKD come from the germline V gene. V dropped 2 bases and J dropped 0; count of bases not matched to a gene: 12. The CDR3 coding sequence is TGTGCCTGTGACATGGCCCTAACTGGGGGATCAAGCTCCTGGGACACCCGACAGATGTTTTTC. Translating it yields CACDMALTGGSSSWDTRQMFF.

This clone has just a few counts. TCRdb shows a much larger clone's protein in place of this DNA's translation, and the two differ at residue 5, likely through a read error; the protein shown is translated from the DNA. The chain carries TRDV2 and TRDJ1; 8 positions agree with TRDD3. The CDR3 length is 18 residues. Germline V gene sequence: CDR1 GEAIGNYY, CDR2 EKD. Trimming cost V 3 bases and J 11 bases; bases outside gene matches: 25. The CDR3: CACDAVGDTLRGAIRLIF. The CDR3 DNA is TGTGCCTGTGACGCCGTTGGGGATACCCTACGCGGGGCGATAAGGCTCATCTTT.

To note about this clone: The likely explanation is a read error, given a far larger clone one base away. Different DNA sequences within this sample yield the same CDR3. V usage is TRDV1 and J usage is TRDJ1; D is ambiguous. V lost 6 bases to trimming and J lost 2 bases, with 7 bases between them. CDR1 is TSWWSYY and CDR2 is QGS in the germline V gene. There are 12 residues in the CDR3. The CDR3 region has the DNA TGTGCTCTTGGAGGGTGGACCGATAAACTCATCTTT. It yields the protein CALGGWTDKLIF.

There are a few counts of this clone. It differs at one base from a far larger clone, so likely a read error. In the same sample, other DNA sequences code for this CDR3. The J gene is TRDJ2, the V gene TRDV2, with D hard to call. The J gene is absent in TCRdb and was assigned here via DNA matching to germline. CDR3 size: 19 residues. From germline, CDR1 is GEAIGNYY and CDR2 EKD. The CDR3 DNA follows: TGTGCCTGCGACACCGTTGGTCCCGTCCCCCGCCCTTTGACAGCACAACTCTTCTTT. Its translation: CACDTVGPVPRPLTAQLFF.

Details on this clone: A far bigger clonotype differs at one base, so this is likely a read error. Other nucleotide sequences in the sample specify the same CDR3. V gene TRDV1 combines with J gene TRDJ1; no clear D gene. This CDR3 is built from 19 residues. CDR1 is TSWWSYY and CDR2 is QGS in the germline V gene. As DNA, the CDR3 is TGTGCTCTTGGGGTCCCGAGTCTCCGATCAAATGAGTACACCGATAAGCTCATCTTT. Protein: CALGVPSLRSNEYTDKLIF.

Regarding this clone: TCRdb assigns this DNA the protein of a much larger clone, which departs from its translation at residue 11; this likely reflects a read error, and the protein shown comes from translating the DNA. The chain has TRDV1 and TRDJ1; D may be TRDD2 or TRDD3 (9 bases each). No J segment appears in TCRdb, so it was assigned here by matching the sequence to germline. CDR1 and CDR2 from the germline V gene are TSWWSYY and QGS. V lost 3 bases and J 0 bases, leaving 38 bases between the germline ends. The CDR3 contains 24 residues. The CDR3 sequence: CALGDALPSYRVLGDFGYTDKLIF. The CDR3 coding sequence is TGTGCTCTTGGGGATGCGCTTCCTTCCTACCGGGTACTGGGGGACTTCGGGTACACCGATAAACTCATCTTT.

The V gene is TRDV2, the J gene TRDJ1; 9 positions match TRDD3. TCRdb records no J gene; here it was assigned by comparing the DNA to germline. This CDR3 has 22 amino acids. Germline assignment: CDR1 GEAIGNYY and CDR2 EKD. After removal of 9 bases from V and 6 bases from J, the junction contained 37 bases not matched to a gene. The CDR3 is CATLAPSPTAGGSYTDGHKLIF. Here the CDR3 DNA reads TGTGCCACCCTGGCCCCCTCTCCTACGGCTGGGGGATCGTACACCGATGGTCATAAACTCATCTTT.

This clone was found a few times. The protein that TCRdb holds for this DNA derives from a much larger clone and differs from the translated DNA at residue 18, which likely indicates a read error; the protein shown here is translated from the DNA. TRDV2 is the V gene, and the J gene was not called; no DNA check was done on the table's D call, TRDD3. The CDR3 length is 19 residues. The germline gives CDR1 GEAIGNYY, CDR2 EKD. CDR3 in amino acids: CACDTGLGDSQFYTDKLTF. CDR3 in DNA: TGTGCCTGTGACACCGGTCTGGGGGATTCTCAATTTTACACCGATAAACTCACCTTT.

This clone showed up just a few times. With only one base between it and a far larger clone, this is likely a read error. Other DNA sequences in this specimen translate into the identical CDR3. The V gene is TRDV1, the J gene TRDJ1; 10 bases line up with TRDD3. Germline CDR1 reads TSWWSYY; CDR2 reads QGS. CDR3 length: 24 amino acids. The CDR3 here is CALGERVWPTGGYAREGRTDKLIF. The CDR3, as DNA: TGTGCTCTCGGGGAAAGAGTATGGCCTACCGGGGGATACGCCAGGGAAGGGAGGACCGATAAACTCATCTTT.

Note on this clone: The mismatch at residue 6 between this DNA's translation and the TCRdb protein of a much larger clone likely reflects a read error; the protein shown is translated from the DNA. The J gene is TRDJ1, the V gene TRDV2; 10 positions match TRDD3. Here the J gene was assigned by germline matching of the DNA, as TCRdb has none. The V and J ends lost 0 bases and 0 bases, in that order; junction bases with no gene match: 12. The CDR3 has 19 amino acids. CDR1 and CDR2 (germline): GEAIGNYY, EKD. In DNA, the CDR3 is TGTGCCTGTGACACCCAACTACGCTGGGGGATAAACTACACCGATAAACTCATCTTT. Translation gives CACDTQLRWGINYTDKLIF.

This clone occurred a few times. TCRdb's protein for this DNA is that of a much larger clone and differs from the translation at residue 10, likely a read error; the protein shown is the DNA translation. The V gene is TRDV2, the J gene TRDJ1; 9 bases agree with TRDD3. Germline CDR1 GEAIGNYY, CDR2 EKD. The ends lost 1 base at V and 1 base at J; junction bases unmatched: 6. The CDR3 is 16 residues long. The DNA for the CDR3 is TGTGCCTGTGACACTCTACTGGGGGAGCGCACCGATAAACTCATCTTT. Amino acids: CACDTLLGERTDKLIF.

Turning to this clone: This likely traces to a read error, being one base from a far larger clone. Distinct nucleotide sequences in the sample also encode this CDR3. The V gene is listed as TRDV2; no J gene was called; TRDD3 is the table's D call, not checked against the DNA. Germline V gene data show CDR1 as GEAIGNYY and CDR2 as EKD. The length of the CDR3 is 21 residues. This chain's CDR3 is CACDGLLGDTQGRGAPDKLIF. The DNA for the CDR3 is TGTGCCTGTGACGGACTACTGGGGGATACGCAAGGGCGTGGGGCCCCCGATAAGCTCATCTTT.

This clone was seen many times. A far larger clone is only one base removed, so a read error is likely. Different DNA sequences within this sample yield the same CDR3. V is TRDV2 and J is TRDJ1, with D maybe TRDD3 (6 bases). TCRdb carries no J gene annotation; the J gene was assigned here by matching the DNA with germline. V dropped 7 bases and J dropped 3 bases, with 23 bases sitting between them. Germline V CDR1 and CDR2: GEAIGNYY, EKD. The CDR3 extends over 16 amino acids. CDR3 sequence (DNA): TGTGCCTGCGAAGGTGGGGGTCCCCCTTCGGCCGATAAACTCATCTTT. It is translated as CACEGGGPPSADKLIF.

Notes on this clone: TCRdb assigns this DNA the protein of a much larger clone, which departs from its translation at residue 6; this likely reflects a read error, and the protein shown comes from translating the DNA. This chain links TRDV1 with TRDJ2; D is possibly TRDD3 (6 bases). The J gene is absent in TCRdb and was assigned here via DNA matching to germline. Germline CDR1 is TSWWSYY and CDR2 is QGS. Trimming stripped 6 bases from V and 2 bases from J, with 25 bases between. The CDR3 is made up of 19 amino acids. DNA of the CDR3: TGTGCTCTTGGAGCCTCATTCCCCTTTTGGGGGGGATTGACAGCACAACTCTTCTTT. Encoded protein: CALGASFPFWGGLTAQLFF.

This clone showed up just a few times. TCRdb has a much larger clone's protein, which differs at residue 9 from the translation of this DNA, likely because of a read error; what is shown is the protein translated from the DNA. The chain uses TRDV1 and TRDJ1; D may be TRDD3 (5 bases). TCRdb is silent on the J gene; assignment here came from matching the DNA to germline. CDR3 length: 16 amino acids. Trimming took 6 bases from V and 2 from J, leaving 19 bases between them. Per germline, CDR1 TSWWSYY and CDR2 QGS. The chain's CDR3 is CALGGICEPKTDKLIF. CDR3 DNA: TGTGCTCTTGGTGGGATCTGCGAACCTAAAACCGATAAACTCATCTTT.

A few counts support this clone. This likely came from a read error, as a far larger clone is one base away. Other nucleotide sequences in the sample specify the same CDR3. As DNA, the CDR3 is TGTGCTCTTGGGGAATTCGGCATCTTCTGGGGGATCTTCACCGATAAACTCATCTTT. Translation: CALGEFGIFWGIFTDKLIF. The genes are TRDV1 and TRDJ1; TRDD3 agrees at 9 bases. TCRdb carries no J gene annotation; the J gene was assigned here by matching the DNA with germline. V lost 2 bases, J lost 1 base, and 14 bases stayed unmatched. Per the germline V gene, CDR1 is TSWWSYY and CDR2 is QGS. The CDR3 sequence is 19 residues long.

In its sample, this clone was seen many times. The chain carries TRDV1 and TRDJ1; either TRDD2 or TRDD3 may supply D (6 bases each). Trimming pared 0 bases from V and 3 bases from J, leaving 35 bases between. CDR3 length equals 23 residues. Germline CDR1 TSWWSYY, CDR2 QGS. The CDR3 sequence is CALGELGLLRLTKPRRIPDKLIF. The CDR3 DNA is TGTGCTCTTGGGGAACTAGGGCTCCTACGATTAACGAAACCCAGGAGGATACCCGATAAACTCATCTTT.

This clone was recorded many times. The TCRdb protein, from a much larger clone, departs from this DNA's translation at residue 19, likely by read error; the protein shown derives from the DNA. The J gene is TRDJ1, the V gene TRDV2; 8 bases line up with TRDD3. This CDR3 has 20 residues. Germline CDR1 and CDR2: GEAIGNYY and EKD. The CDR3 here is CACDTVSGGSPFLYTDKLTF. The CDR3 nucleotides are TGTGCCTGTGACACCGTGAGTGGGGGATCCCCCTTTCTCTACACCGATAAACTCACCTTT.

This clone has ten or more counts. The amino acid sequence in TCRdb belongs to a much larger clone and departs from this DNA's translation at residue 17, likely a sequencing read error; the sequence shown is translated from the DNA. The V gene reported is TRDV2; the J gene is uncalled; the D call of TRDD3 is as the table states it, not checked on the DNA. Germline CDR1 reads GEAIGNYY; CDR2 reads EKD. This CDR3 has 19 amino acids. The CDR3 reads CACDTEYWGIHLGTDKPIF. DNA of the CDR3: TGTGCCTGTGACACCGAGTACTGGGGGATACACTTGGGCACCGATAAACCCATCTTT.

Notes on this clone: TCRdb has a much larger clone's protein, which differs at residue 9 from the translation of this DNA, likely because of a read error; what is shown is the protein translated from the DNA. CDR3 protein: CACDTVLRAGDANTDKLIF. The DNA of the CDR3 is TGTGCCTGTGACACCGTCCTACGAGCTGGGGATGCGAACACCGATAAACTCATCTTT. This chain links TRDV2 with TRDJ1; D could derive from TRDD2 or TRDD3 (6 bases each). The J gene is absent in TCRdb and was assigned here via DNA matching to germline. This CDR3 spans 19 amino acids. Germline assignment: CDR1 GEAIGNYY and CDR2 EKD. The V end was cut by 0 bases, the J end by 0 bases, with 22 bases between.

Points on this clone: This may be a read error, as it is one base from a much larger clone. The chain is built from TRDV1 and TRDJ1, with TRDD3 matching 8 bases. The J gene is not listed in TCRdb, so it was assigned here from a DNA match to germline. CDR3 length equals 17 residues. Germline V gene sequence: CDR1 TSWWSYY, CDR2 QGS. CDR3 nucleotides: TGTGCTCTTGGGGGTTCCCTGGGGGAACCGTACACCGACAAACTCATCTTT. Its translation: CALGGSLGEPYTDKLIF.

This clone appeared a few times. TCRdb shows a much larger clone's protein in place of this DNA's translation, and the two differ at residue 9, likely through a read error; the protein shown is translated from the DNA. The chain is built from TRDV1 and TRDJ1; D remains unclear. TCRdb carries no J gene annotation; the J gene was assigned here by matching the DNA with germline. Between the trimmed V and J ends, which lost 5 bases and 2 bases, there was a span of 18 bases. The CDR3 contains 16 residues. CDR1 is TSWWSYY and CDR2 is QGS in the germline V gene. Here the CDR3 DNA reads TGTGCTCTTGGGACTCGACTGCCGCTTGGGACCGATAAACTCATCTTT. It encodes CALGTRLPLGTDKLIF.

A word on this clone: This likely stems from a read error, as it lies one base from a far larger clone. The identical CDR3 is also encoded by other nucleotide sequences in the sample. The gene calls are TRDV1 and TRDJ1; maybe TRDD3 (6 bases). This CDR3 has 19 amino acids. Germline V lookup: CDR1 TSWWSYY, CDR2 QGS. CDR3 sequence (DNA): TGCGCTCTTGGGGAGGATACTACCTTGTACCCTTCGTACACCGATAAACTCATCTTT. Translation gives CALGEDTTLYPSYTDKLIF.

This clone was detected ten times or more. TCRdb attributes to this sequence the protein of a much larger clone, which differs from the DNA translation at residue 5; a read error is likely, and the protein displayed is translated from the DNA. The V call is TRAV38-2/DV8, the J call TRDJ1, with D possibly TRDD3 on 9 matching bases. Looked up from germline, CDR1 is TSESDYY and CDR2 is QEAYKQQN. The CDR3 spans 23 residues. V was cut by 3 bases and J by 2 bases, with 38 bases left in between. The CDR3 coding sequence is TGTGCTTATAGGAATAAGATTTCCTTCCTAGACCCTACTGGGGGACACGGGACCGATAAACTCATCTTT. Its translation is CAYRNKISFLDPTGGHGTDKLIF.

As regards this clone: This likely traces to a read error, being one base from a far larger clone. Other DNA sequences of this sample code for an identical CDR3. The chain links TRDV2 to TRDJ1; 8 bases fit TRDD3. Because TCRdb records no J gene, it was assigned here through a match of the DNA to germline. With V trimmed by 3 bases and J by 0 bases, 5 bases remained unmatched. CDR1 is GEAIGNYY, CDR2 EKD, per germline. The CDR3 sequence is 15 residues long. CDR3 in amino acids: CACDLLGGYTDKLIF. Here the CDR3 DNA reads TGTGCCTGTGACTTACTGGGGGGCTACACCGATAAACTCATCTTT.

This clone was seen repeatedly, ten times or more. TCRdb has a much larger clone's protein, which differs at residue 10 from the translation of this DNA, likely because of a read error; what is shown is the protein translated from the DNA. CDR3 sequence reads: CAFYLAFPPPFGGYASGIF. CDR3 nucleotide sequence: TGTGCCTTCTACCTGGCCTTCCCTCCACCTTTTGGGGGATACGCAAGCGGCATCTTT. The J gene is TRDJ1, the V gene TRDV3, with 11 bases matching TRDD3. The CDR3 is 19 amino acids. Germline-derived CDR1 and CDR2 are TVYSNPD and GDNSRS (reference sequence). The V and J ends lost 3 bases and 13 bases, in that order; junction bases with no gene match: 31.